This T cell receptor beta chain is from a study of CD4+ T cells in melanoma. Study-wide findings and caveats: A reported correlation linked neoantigen-specific CD4+ T cells to CD8+, macrophage and B cell function. Reportedly, melanoma neoantigen-specific CD4+ T cells showed varied differentiation states.

Note on this clone: Its antigen is still unknown.

Measured with immunoSEQ multiplex PCR; TCRdb has only the in-frame clones, and not every one. The data show roughly 7,000 clones, around half seen once. Germline V gives CDR1 SGHDT, CDR2 YYEEEE. V dropped 3 bases and J dropped 0 bases, with 7 bases sitting between them. This CDR3 has 14 amino acids. The TCR comes from a human donor with melanoma. The source material was cells from a culture (not recorded whether cultured in vitro). The rearrangement links TRBV5-6 to TRBJ2-4; D gene uncertain. CDR3 in amino acids: CASSYDRAKNIQYF. The DNA of the CDR3 is TGTGCCAGCAGCTACGACCGAGCCAAAAACATTCAGTACTTC.